These T cell receptor beta chains were read from a single sample in a study of cytomegalovirus exposure and HLA in healthy donors. Method: immunoSEQ multiplex PCR; TCRdb's copy keeps in-frame clones and lacks some. The sample has around 31,000 clones; more than 75% are singletons. The sample consisted of PBMCs. Receptor source: a boy between 10 and 17 years old in good health and CMV-seronegative. CDR3s include the opening cysteine and the closing phenylalanine or tryptophan. Each record gives: J gene, clone size, D gene, V gene, CDR3 protein, CDR3 DNA. A D gene is named only where the DNA matches it firmly. Rows give clone size only sometimes, using once, few, many, or a class for an expanded clone.

TRBJ2-3,-,-,TRBV11-3,CASSQWDNTDTQYF,TGTGCCAGCAGCCAATGGGACAACACAGATACGCAGTATTTT
TRBJ2-7,-,-,TRBV6-5,CASSYVGQGRSEQYF,TGTGCCAGCAGTTACGTGGGCCAGGGTCGGTCCGAGCAGTACTTC
TRBJ2-7,-,TRBD1,TRBV19,CASSEGTGGYEQYF,TGTGCCAGTAGTGAGGGGACAGGGGGGTACGAGCAGTACTTC
TRBJ1-5,-,-,TRBV6-6,CASSKQDQPQHF,TGTGCCAGCAGTAAACAGGACCAGCCCCAGCATTTT
TRBJ1-2,once,TRBD1,TRBV27,CASSPLGQGYGYTF,TGTGCCAGCAGTCCCTTGGGACAGGGCTATGGCTACACCTTC
TRBJ2-7,-,TRBD2,TRBV2,CACGEGFEQYF,TGTGCCTGCGGGGAGGGGTTCGAGCAGTACTTC
TRBJ2-1,-,TRBD2,TRBV7-9,CASSGTTVNEQFF,TGTGCCAGCTCCGGGACTACAGTTAATGAGCAGTTCTTC
TRBJ2-3,-,-,TRBV18,CASSPILLASTTDTQYF,TGTGCCAGCTCACCGATTCTACTCGCCTCCACCACAGATACGCAGTATTTT
TRBJ1-2,-,-,TRBV5-4,CASSLDGDYGYTF,TGTGCCAGCAGCTTGGACGGTGACTATGGCTACACCTTC
TRBJ1-2,-,-,TRBV4-1,CASSQEGGISNYGYTF,TGCGCCAGCAGCCAAGAAGGGGGTATATCTAACTATGGCTACACCTTC
TRBJ2-1,-,TRBD2,TRBV19,CASSSTSGGYNEQFF,TGTGCCAGTAGTTCTACTAGCGGGGGCTACAATGAGCAGTTCTTC
TRBJ1-6,-,-,TRBV6-1,CASSGTGYNSPLHF,TGTGCCAGCAGTGGAACAGGATATAATTCACCCCTCCACTTT
TRBJ1-6,-,TRBD1,TRBV6-4,CASRALTGINSPLHF,TGTGCCAGCCGCGCCTTGACAGGGATTAATTCACCCCTCCACTTT
TRBJ1-2,once,TRBD1,TRBV7-3,CASSVYRGRFYGYTF,TGTGCCAGCAGCGTCTACAGGGGGCGCTTCTATGGCTACACCTTC
TRBJ2-3,once,TRBD2,TRBV15,CATSSGLAGGRGTDTQYF,TGTGCCACCAGCAGCGGACTAGCGGGGGGCCGCGGCACAGATACGCAGTATTTT
TRBJ2-5,once,TRBD1,TRBV4-1,CASMGQQETQYF,TGCGCCAGCATGGGACAGCAAGAGACCCAGTACTTC
TRBJ2-5,once,TRBD1,TRBV5-4,CASSFLNLGQEGVGTQYF,TGTGCCAGCAGCTTCCTAAATTTGGGACAGGAGGGGGTTGGGACCCAGTACTTC
TRBJ1-4,-,-,TRBV7-9,CASSLEAPREVFEKLFF,TGTGCCAGCAGCTTAGAGGCCCCTCGGGAGGTATTTGAAAAACTGTTTTTT
TRBJ1-4,-,TRBD1,TRBV7-9,CASSSFTDRVKEKLFF,TGTGCCAGCAGTTCTTTCACGGACAGGGTAAAAGAAAAACTGTTTTTT
TRBJ2-3,-,-,TRBV12-1,CASSFVGVAGGNTDTQYF,-
TRBJ2-1,-,TRBD1,TRBV7-8,CASSFSRGRDEQFF,TGTGCCAGCAGCTTTAGCAGGGGGCGGGATGAGCAGTTCTTC
TRBJ2-5,-,TRBD1,TRBV7-2,CASSPDRAETQYF,TGTGCCAGCAGCCCCGACAGGGCAGAGACCCAGTACTTC
TRBJ1-6,once,-,TRBV19,CASSMGLGPTGSPLHF,TGTGCCAGTAGTATGGGGTTGGGGCCAACGGGTTCACCCCTCCACTTT
TRBJ1-2,once,-,TRBV7-9,CSSSLAREGYTF,TGTTCCAGCAGCTTAGCAAGGGAGGGCTACACCTTC
TRBJ2-2,-,TRBD1,TRBV29-1,CSVKGVPGQGANTGELFF,TGCAGCGTTAAAGGGGTCCCGGGACAGGGCGCGAACACCGGGGAGCTGTTTTTT
TRBJ2-1,-,-,TRBV10-3,CAISWTALSNEQFF,TGTGCCATCAGCTGGACAGCCCTATCCAATGAGCAGTTCTTC
TRBJ1-2,-,-,TRBV4-3,CASSQDFGVYGYTF,TGCGCCAGCAGCCAAGATTTCGGGGTCTATGGCTACACCTTC
TRBJ1-5,-,-,TRBV7-8,CASSLEGARVHQPQHF,TGTGCCAGCAGCTTAGAAGGGGCACGTGTTCATCAGCCCCAGCATTTT
TRBJ2-6,-,TRBD1,TRBV6-1,CASSESGQGISGANVLTF,TGTGCCAGCAGTGAATCCGGACAGGGAATCTCTGGGGCCAACGTCCTGACTTTC
TRBJ2-7,-,TRBD1,TRBV4-1,CASSQAGTVSSYEQYF,TGCGCCAGCAGCCAAGCCGGGACAGTCAGCTCCTACGAGCAGTACTTC
TRBJ1-3,few,-,TRBV10-3,CAISGFTGWGNTIYF,TGTGCCATCAGTGGATTTACAGGGTGGGGAAACACCATATATTTT
TRBJ2-2,-,TRBD1,TRBV6-4,CASSTGEDTGELFF,TGTGCCAGCTCTACAGGGGAAGACACCGGGGAGCTGTTTTTT
TRBJ2-5,-,-,TRBV5-4,CASSPVAGDETQYF,TGTGCCAGCAGCCCCGTGGCCGGGGATGAGACCCAGTACTTC
TRBJ2-2,-,-,TRBV19,CASSGGSTYTGELFF,TGTGCCAGTAGTGGGGGGTCAACCTACACCGGGGAGCTGTTTTTT
TRBJ1-5,medium-sized,-,TRBV4-1,CASSQGGRSNQPQHF,TGCGCCAGCAGCCAGGGGGGACGTAGCAATCAGCCCCAGCATTTT
TRBJ2-7,-,TRBD1,TRBV19,CASSDRASQLIPYEQYF,TGTGCCAGTAGTGACAGGGCATCGCAATTGATACCCTACGAGCAGTACTTC
TRBJ1-2,-,-,TRBV29-1,CSVDSRGYGYTF,TGCAGCGTTGACTCCAGGGGCTATGGCTACACCTTC
TRBJ2-1,-,-,TRBV9,CASSVGGGASEQFF,TGTGCCAGCAGCGTAGGTGGGGGGGCCAGTGAGCAGTTCTTC
TRBJ2-7,once,TRBD1,TRBV2,CASRWTGPSYEQYF,TGTGCCAGCAGATGGACAGGACCCTCCTACGAGCAGTACTTC
TRBJ2-7,-,TRBD1,TRBV9,CASSAHRQGDYEQYF,TGTGCCAGCAGCGCCCACCGACAGGGGGACTACGAGCAGTACTTC
TRBJ1-2,-,-,TRBV7-3,CASSPQGSWGYTF,TGTGCCAGCAGCCCGCAGGGATCGTGGGGCTACACCTTC
TRBJ1-5,few,TRBD1,TRBV6-5,CASSQGANDNQPQHF,TGTGCCAGCAGTCAGGGGGCGAATGACAATCAGCCCCAGCATTTT
TRBJ1-5,-,-,TRBV7-8,CASSSAGGNSNQPQHF,TGTGCCAGCAGCTCCGCGGGGGGTAATAGCAATCAGCCCCAGCATTTT
TRBJ1-5,-,-,TRBV28,CASSWGGAHNQPQHF,TGTGCCAGCAGTTGGGGAGGGGCCCACAATCAGCCCCAGCATTTT
TRBJ2-1,-,TRBD2,TRBV5-4,CASSLERGTSYNEQFF,TGTGCCAGCAGCTTAGAGCGGGGGACTTCCTACAATGAGCAGTTCTTC
TRBJ2-7,-,TRBD1,TRBV7-8,CASSLGARQGSFYEQYF,TGTGCCAGCAGCTTAGGTGCGCGACAGGGGTCTTTTTACGAGCAGTACTTC
TRBJ2-7,-,TRBD2,TRBV15,CATSSTSGNYEQYF,TGTGCCACCAGTAGTACGAGCGGGAATTACGAGCAGTACTTC
TRBJ2-5,-,TRBD1,TRBV5-1,CASSLTGERETQYF,TGCGCCAGCAGCTTGACAGGGGAGAGGGAGACCCAGTACTTC
TRBJ2-3,few,TRBD2,TRBV6-4,CASSEQAGGRADTQYF,TGTGCCAGCAGTGAACAAGCGGGGGGACGGGCAGATACGCAGTATTTT
TRBJ2-7,-,TRBD1,TRBV5-1,CASSLRTGADEQYF,TGCGCCAGCAGCCTCCGGACAGGGGCGGACGAGCAGTACTTC
TRBJ1-5,-,-,TRBV6-5,CASSYSGQAEHF,TGTGCCAGCAGTTACTCGGGCCAGGCCGAGCATTTT
TRBJ2-3,-,TRBD1,TRBV5-4,CASSSQGASDTQYF,TGTGCCAGCAGCTCACAGGGGGCGTCGGATACGCAGTATTTT
TRBJ1-2,-,-,TRBV6-5,CASSYSPGNYGYTF,TGTGCCAGCAGTTACTCTCCGGGGAACTATGGCTACACCTTC
TRBJ2-2,-,-,TRBV7-9,CASSGGLNTGELFF,TGTGCCAGCAGCGGCGGTTTGAACACCGGGGAGCTGTTTTTT
TRBJ2-5,-,TRBD2,TRBV4-2,CASGAGGPVSETQYF,TGTGCCAGCGGGGCGGGGGGGCCGGTTTCAGAGACCCAGTACTTC
TRBJ1-1,-,-,TRBV7-9,CASSATGNTEAFF,TGTGCCAGCAGCGCAACAGGGAACACTGAAGCTTTCTTT
TRBJ2-7,-,TRBD1,TRBV27,CASSPGQASEQYF,TGTGCCAGCAGTCCGGGACAGGCGTCCGAGCAGTACTTC
TRBJ1-1,-,-,TRBV10-3,CAISESGSMNTEAFF,TGTGCCATCAGTGAGTCGGGCAGCATGAACACTGAAGCTTTCTTT